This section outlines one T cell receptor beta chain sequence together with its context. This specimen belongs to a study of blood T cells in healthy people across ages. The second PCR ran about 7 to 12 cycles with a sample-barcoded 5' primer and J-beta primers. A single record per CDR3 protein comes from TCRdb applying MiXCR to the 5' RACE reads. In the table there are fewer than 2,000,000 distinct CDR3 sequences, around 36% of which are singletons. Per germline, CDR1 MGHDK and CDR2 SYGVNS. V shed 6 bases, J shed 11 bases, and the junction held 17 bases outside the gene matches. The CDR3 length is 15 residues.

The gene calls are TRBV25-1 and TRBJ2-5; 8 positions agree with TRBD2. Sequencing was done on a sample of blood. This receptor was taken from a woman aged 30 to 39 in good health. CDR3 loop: CASSRGGLLDNEQYF. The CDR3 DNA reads TGTGCCAGCAGCCGGGGGGGACTATTAGACAATGAGCAGTACTTC.